In its sample, the clone carrying this T cell receptor beta chain was seen a few times. These data belong to a study of tumour-infiltrating T cells in Burkitt lymphoma. Overall study: Productive clonality predicted overall and progression-free survival.

This CDR3 comprises 17 residues. Trimming cost V 2 bases and J 2 bases; bases outside gene matches: 7. Per the germline V gene, CDR1 is MNHEY and CDR2 is SMNVEV (reference sequence). Assay used: immunoSEQ multiplex PCR; TCRdb lists only in-frame clones, some missing. The data hold approximately 15,000 clones, with approximately 30% observed a single time. J is TRBJ2-1 and V is TRBV27; 9 bases fit TRBD2. Sequenced: tumor tissue. The origin of this receptor is a human donor with diffuse large B-cell lymphoma. CDR3 nucleotides: TGTGCCAGCAGTTTAAGCGGGAGGACCCGGACCTACAATGAGCAGTTCTTC. Its translation: CASSLSGRTRTYNEQFF.